This entry lists 13 T cell receptor beta chains sequenced from one sample in a study of cytomegalovirus exposure and HLA in healthy donors. The PCR had 60 Vbeta and 13 Jbeta primers. Produced via immunoSEQ multiplex PCR; TCRdb's table is partial and in-frame only. The data hold 200,000 to 250,000 clones, with more than 85% observed a single time. Sequenced material: PBMCs. Receptor source: a woman aged 18-29 years in good health and CMV-seronegative.

This clone was seen once. The gene calls are TRBV10-2 and TRBJ2-3, with no clear D. This CDR3 spans 14 amino acids. The germline V and J ends were trimmed by 3 bases and 1 base, with 8 bases remaining between them. Per germline, CDR1 WSHSY and CDR2 SAAADI. The CDR3 sequence: CASSEQIRTDTQYF. The CDR3 DNA follows: TGCGCCAGCAGTGAACAGATACGCACAGATACGCAGTATTTT.

This clone was counted a single time. The rearrangement uses TRBV10-1 and TRBJ2-5, with D possibly TRBD2 on 7 matching bases. V shed 6 bases and J shed 0 bases, with 14 bases lying between them. Per the germline V gene, CDR1 is WNHNN and CDR2 is SYGVQD (reference sequence). CDR3 length: 15 residues. The CDR3, as DNA: TGCGCCAGCAGCGCGGGGGCACCGTACCAAGAGACCCAGTACTTC. This encodes CASSAGAPYQETQYF.

This clone appeared a single time. The chain uses TRBV15 and TRBJ1-4, with D possibly TRBD1 on 6 matching bases. Germline V gene sequence: CDR1 LNHNV, CDR2 YYDKDF (reference sequence). This CDR3 is 14 amino acids long. V lost 7 bases and J 4 bases, leaving 13 bases between the germline ends. This CDR3 is CATTPDSSNEKLFF. CDR3 coding DNA: TGTGCCACCACCCCGGACAGCAGTAATGAAAAACTGTTTTTT.

This rearrangement joins TRBV2 to TRBJ2-7; D perhaps matches TRBD1 (6 bases). The CDR3 runs to 14 residues. The V end lost 6 bases, the J end lost 0 bases, and 12 bases lay between the germline ends. CDR1 and CDR2 from the germline V gene are SNHLY and FYNNEI. The CDR3 region is CASRWTESSYEQYF. CDR3 nucleotides: TGTGCCAGCAGATGGACAGAAAGCTCCTACGAGCAGTACTTC.

This sequence joins TRBV6-6 and TRBJ2-7; D perhaps matches TRBD1 (6 bases). V lost 6 bases to trimming and J lost 6 bases, with 15 bases between them. This CDR3 spans 13 amino acids. Germline V gives CDR1 MNHNY, CDR2 SVGAGI (reference sequence). The CDR3 coding sequence is TGTGCCAGCAGGGGGATACAGGGCCCCGAGCAGTACTTC. Translated, it gives CASRGIQGPEQYF.

This rearrangement joins TRBV7-3 to TRBJ2-3; 12 bases map to TRBD2. The CDR3 contains 16 residues. The germline V gene has CDR1 SGHTA and CDR2 FQGTGA. V was pared by 5 bases and J by 6 bases, with 9 bases of the junction left unmatched. The CDR3 sequence: CASSRLAGGQLDTQYF. CDR3 DNA: TGTGCCAGCAGCCGTCTAGCGGGAGGGCAACTGGATACGCAGTATTTT.

The J gene is TRBJ2-5, the V gene TRBV11-3; 10 bases are a match to TRBD2. Germline CDR1 and CDR2: SGHNT and YENEEA. V shed 4 bases and J 1 base; nucleotides not matched to a gene: 6. The CDR3 covers 16 residues. CDR3 bases: TGTGCCAGCAGCTCCGGCACTAGCGGGACCCAAGAGACCCAGTACTTC. It is translated as CASSSGTSGTQETQYF. Full variable domain (missing parts from reference TRBV11-3 and TRBJ2-5): EAGVVQSPRYKIIEKKQPVAFWCNPISGHNTLYWYLQNLGQGPELLIRYENEEAVDDSQLPKDRFSAERLKGVDSTLKIQPAELGDSAVYLCASSSGTSGTQETQYFGPGTRLLVL.

The chain couples TRBV5-1 to TRBJ1-5; tentatively, D is TRBD1 (5 bases). The CDR3 extends over 15 amino acids. The ends were cut back, 0 bases at V and 12 bases at J, with 19 bases in the middle. CDR1 is SGHRS and CDR2 is YFSETQ in the germline V gene. The CDR3 nucleotides read TGCGCCAGCAGCTTGGAGGCAGGGCCCCTATCCCTCCAGCATTTT. Translation: CASSLEAGPLSLQHF.

The chain is built from TRBV7-2 and TRBJ1-2; possibly TRBD1 for D (6 bases). The CDR3 has 13 amino acids. The germline CDR1 and CDR2 sequences are SGHTA and FQGNSA. Trimming took off 2 bases at V and 6 bases at J, with 10 bases between the two ends. Here the CDR3 reads CASSLWGLDGYTF. In DNA, the CDR3 is TGTGCCAGCAGCTTATGGGGGCTTGATGGCTACACCTTC.

This clone was found once. This chain joins TRBV5-5 and TRBJ2-7; tentative D call: TRBD2 (5 bases). V was shortened by 3 bases and J by 0 bases, with 7 bases between the two germline ends. This CDR3 spans 13 amino acids. In germline, CDR1 is SGHKS, CDR2 YYEKEE (reference sequence). As DNA, the CDR3 is TGTGCCAGCAGCTCCGCGGGCTCCTACGAGCAGTACTTC. The encoded protein is CASSSAGSYEQYF.

This clone appeared once. The chain has TRBV7-2 and TRBJ1-6; D remains ambiguous. The CDR3 has 14 residues. Between the trimmed V and J ends, which lost 5 bases and 2 bases, there was a span of 7 bases. CDR1 is SGHTA and CDR2 is FQGNSA in the germline V gene. The CDR3 nucleotides read TGTGCCAGCAGCCAGGAAGCCTATAATTCACCCCTCCACTTT. As protein: CASSQEAYNSPLHF.

The chain links TRBV7-6 to TRBJ2-5, with D possibly being TRBD2 (5 bases). This CDR3 is built from 13 residues. Trimming cost V 2 bases and J 5 bases, with 9 bases left between them. Per the germline V gene, CDR1 is SGHVS and CDR2 is FNYEAQ. The CDR3 spells CASSLRGAETQYF. The CDR3 DNA reads TGTGCCAGCAGCTTACGGGGTGCGGAGACCCAGTACTTC.

The V and J genes are TRBV10-1 and TRBJ2-5, with D possibly TRBD1 on 5 matching bases. V was cut by 2 bases and J by 0 bases, with 10 bases left in between. Germline CDR1 and CDR2: WNHNN and SYGVQD (reference sequence). CDR3 length equals 15 residues. Here the CDR3 reads CASSERGNYQETQYF. The CDR3 DNA reads as TGCGCCAGCAGTGAGAGGGGCAACTACCAAGAGACCCAGTACTTC.